Listed here is a single T cell receptor (beta chain). Its antigen is unknown. The data were produced by immunoSEQ multiplex PCR, yet TCRdb's version contains in-frame clones alone and is incomplete. Among about 55,000 clones listed, 70% to 90% were seen once. These data belong to a study of T cell responses to AZD1222 COVID-19 vaccine. Study details: Second doses were pooled across both intervals (about 4 or about 12 weeks).

V lost 5 bases to trimming and J lost 4 bases, with 15 bases between them. The germline V gene encodes CDR1 SGHNT and CDR2 YYREEE (reference sequence). The CDR3 contains 15 residues. Findings of the study overall: Rises in breadth and depth of Spike-specific TCRs came after two AZD1222 doses. Repertoires in all cases were sampled only once the peak T cell response had passed. Females outnumbered males among donors, who were mostly white British; clonal diversity was possibly underestimated.

This sample comprised peripheral blood, obtained on day 0 of AZD1222 vaccination. V gene TRBV5-4 combines with J gene TRBJ1-4, with D maybe TRBD1 (5 bases). This clonotype originated in an adult in good health. The CDR3 nucleotides read TGTGCCAGCAGTTCGATGGGGGAGGATAATGAAAAACTGTTTTTT. Translated, it gives CASSSMGEDNEKLFF.